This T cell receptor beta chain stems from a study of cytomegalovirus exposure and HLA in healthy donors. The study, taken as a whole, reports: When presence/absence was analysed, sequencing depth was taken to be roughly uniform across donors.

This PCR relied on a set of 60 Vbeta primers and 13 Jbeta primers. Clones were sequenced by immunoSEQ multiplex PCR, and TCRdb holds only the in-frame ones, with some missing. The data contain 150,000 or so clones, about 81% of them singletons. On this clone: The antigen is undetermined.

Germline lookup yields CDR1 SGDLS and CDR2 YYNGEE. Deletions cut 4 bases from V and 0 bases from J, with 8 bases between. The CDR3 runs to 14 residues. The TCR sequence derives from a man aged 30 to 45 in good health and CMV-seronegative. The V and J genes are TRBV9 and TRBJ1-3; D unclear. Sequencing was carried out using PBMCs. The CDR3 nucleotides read TGTGCCAGCAGCCCCACAGACTCTGGAAACACCATATATTTT. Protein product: CASSPTDSGNTIYF.